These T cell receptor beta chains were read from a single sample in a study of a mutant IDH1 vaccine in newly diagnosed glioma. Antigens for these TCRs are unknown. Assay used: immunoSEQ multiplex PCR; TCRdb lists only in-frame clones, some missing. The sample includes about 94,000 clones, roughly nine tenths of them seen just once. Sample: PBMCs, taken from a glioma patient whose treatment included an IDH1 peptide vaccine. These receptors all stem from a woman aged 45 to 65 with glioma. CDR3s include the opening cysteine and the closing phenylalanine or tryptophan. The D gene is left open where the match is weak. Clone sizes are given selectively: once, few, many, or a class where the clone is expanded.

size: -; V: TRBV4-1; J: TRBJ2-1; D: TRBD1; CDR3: CASSQPTGTAYNEQFF; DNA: TGCGCCAGCAGCCAACCTACCGGGACAGCTTACAATGAGCAGTTCTTC
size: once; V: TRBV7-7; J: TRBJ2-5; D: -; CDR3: CASSMGTTGQETQYF; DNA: TGTGCTAGCAGCATGGGGACAACGGGCCAAGAGACCCAGTACTTC
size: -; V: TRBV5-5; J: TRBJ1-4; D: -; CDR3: CASSQSSELFF; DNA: TGTGCCAGCAGTCAATCCTCGGAACTGTTTTTT
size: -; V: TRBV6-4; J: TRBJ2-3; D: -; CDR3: CASSGGSTDTQYF; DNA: TGTGCCAGCAGTGGCGGGAGCACAGATACGCAGTATTTT
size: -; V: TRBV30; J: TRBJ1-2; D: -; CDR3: CAWSVQMAGSKGYTF; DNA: TGTGCCTGGAGTGTACAAATGGCAGGGAGTAAGGGCTACACCTTC
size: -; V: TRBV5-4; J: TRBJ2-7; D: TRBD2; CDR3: CASSSSGTLPEQYF; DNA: TGTGCCAGCAGCAGTAGCGGGACCCTCCCCGAGCAGTACTTC
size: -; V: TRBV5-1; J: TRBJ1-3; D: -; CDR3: CASSLEQGGGNTIYF; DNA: TGCGCCAGCAGCTTGGAACAGGGAGGAGGAAACACCATATATTTT
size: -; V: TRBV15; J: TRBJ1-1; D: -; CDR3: CATSRGRGDNTEAFF; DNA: TGTGCCACCAGCAGAGGTAGAGGGGATAACACTGAAGCTTTCTTT
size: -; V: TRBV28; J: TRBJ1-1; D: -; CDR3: CASSLNLRGLRNTEAFF; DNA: TGTGCCAGCAGTTTAAACCTCCGGGGGTTGAGAAACACTGAAGCTTTCTTT
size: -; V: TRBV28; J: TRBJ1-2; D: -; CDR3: CASSFPTGHYGYTF; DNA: TGTGCCAGCAGTTTCCCCACGGGTCACTATGGCTACACCTTC
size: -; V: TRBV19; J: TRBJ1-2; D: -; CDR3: CASGKLGQPTNGYTF; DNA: TGTGCCAGTGGAAAGTTGGGGCAGCCCACGAATGGCTACACCTTC
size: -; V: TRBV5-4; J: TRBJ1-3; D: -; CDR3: CASTLGSGSGNTIYF; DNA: TGTGCCAGCACCCTGGGGTCCGGGAGTGGAAACACCATATATTTT
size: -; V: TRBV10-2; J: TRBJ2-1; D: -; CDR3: CASSESLGVRNEQFF; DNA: TGCGCCAGCAGTGAGTCGCTTGGAGTCCGGAATGAGCAGTTCTTC
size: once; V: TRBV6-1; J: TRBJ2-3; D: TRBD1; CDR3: CASSEYDRGATDTQYF; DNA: TGTGCCAGCAGTGAATACGACAGGGGGGCCACAGATACGCAGTATTTT
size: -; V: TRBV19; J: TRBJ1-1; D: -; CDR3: CASSIGAEAFF; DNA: TGTGCCAGTAGTATCGGGGCTGAAGCTTTCTTT
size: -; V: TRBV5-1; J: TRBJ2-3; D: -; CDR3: CASSLAVADTDTQYF; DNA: TGCGCCAGCAGCTTGGCAGTAGCGGACACAGATACGCAGTATTTT
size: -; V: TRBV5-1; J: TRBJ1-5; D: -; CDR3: CASSLGSTEDQPQHF; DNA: TGCGCCAGCAGCTTGGGGTCGACAGAGGATCAGCCCCAGCATTTT
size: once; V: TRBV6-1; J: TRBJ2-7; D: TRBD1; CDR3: CASSERLPGQGYEQYF; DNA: TGTGCCAGCAGTGAAAGGCTCCCGGGACAGGGGTACGAGCAGTACTTC
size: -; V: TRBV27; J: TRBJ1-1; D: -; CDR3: CASAPGLNTEAFF; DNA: TGTGCCAGCGCTCCAGGGTTGAACACTGAAGCTTTCTTT
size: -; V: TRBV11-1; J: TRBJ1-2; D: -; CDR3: CASSLGQVSRQGYTF; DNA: TGTGCCAGCAGCTTAGGACAGGTCTCTCGACAGGGCTACACCTTC
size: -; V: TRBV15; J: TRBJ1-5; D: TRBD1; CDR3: CATSRETGGNQPQHF; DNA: TGTGCCACCAGCAGAGAGACAGGGGGCAATCAGCCCCAGCATTTT
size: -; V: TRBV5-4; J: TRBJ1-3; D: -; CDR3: CASSLIGYGNTIYF; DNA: TGTGCCAGCAGCTTGATTGGATATGGAAACACCATATATTTT
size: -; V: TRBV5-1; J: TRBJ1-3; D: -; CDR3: CASSLAGQISGNTIYF; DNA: TGCGCCAGCAGCTTGGCGGGACAAATCTCTGGAAACACCATATATTTT